A selection of T cell receptor beta chains follows, all from one sample in a study of graft-versus-host responses after intestinal transplantation. These receptors' targets are unknown. The table came from immunoSEQ multiplex PCR; TCRdb's copy has only in-frame clones and leaves some out. Altogether 70,000 to 100,000 clones are present, 85% to 90% being singletons, with the ten largest covering roughly 0.31%. The material sequenced was unstimulated CD4+ T cells sorted from spleen or lymph node cells, taken before intestinal transplant. All receptors derive from a human donor who received an intestinal transplant. The CDR3 runs from the conserved cysteine through the conserved F or W. Fields, in order: D gene, J gene, V gene, clone size, CDR3 protein, CDR3 DNA. D genes are given only for firm matches. Expanded clones get a size class; other rows say once, few or many, or leave the size out.

d_call: NA
j_call: TRBJ1-1
v_call: TRBV19
clone_size: NA
cdr3_aa: CASSMGGSGFNTEAFF
cdr3_nt: TGTGCCAGTAGTATGGGAGGGAGCGGCTTTAACACTGAAGCTTTCTTT

d_call: TRBD1
j_call: TRBJ1-1
v_call: TRBV10-3
clone_size: NA
cdr3_aa: CATRRDSMNTEAFF
cdr3_nt: TGTGCCACCCGCAGGGACAGTATGAACACTGAAGCTTTCTTT

d_call: TRBD2
j_call: TRBJ2-1
v_call: TRBV5-1
clone_size: NA
cdr3_aa: CASSQARLAGPSSYNEQFF
cdr3_nt: TGCGCCAGCAGTCAGGCGAGACTAGCGGGGCCCAGCTCCTACAATGAGCAGTTCTTC

d_call: TRBD2
j_call: TRBJ2-1
v_call: TRBV9
clone_size: NA
cdr3_aa: CASSVGLLAGGGNEQFF
cdr3_nt: TGTGCCAGCAGCGTAGGGCTACTAGCGGGGGGGGGAAATGAGCAGTTCTTC

d_call: TRBD2
j_call: TRBJ2-5
v_call: TRBV5-8
clone_size: NA
cdr3_aa: CASSLGSSGNQETQYF
cdr3_nt: TGTGCCAGCAGCTTGGGCTCTAGCGGGAACCAAGAGACCCAGTACTTC

d_call: TRBD2
j_call: TRBJ2-7
v_call: TRBV27
clone_size: NA
cdr3_aa: CASSFSASGSHEQYF
cdr3_nt: TGTGCCAGCAGTTTTTCGGCTAGCGGGAGCCACGAGCAGTACTTC

d_call: TRBD1
j_call: TRBJ2-5
v_call: TRBV2
clone_size: NA
cdr3_aa: CASSEQGANQETQYF
cdr3_nt: TGTGCCAGCAGTGAACAGGGGGCAAACCAAGAGACCCAGTACTTC

d_call: NA
j_call: TRBJ2-7
v_call: TRBV28
clone_size: once
cdr3_aa: CASSLTGFSSYEQYF
cdr3_nt: TGTGCCAGCAGTCTCACAGGTTTTAGCTCCTACGAGCAGTACTTC

d_call: TRBD1
j_call: TRBJ1-2
v_call: TRBV10-3
clone_size: NA
cdr3_aa: CAISATEGQGTDGYTF
cdr3_nt: TGTGCCATCAGTGCCACCGAAGGACAGGGAACCGATGGCTACACCTTC

d_call: NA
j_call: TRBJ1-2
v_call: TRBV6-1
clone_size: NA
cdr3_aa: CASSEDSSNYGYTF
cdr3_nt: TGTGCCAGCAGTGAAGACAGTTCGAACTATGGCTACACCTTC

d_call: NA
j_call: TRBJ2-1
v_call: TRBV7-9
clone_size: NA
cdr3_aa: CASSLGDSSLINEQFF
cdr3_nt: TGTGCCAGCAGCTTGGGGGACTCCTCTTTAATTAATGAGCAGTTCTTC

d_call: NA
j_call: TRBJ2-5
v_call: TRBV6-1
clone_size: NA
cdr3_aa: CASSNKETQYF
cdr3_nt: TGTGCCAGCAGCAACAAGGAGACCCAGTACTTC

d_call: TRBD1
j_call: TRBJ2-5
v_call: TRBV5-1
clone_size: NA
cdr3_aa: CASSTTGEETQYF
cdr3_nt: TGCGCCAGCAGCACGACAGGGGAAGAGACCCAGTACTTC

d_call: NA
j_call: TRBJ1-5
v_call: TRBV6-1
clone_size: NA
cdr3_aa: CASRGEEISGQPQHF
cdr3_nt: TGTGCCAGCAGGGGGGAGGAGATCTCCGGACAGCCCCAGCATTTT

d_call: TRBD2
j_call: TRBJ2-1
v_call: TRBV5-1
clone_size: NA
cdr3_aa: CASSSGLAGGDNEQFF
cdr3_nt: TGCGCCAGCAGCTCTGGACTAGCGGGAGGGGACAATGAGCAGTTCTTC

d_call: NA
j_call: TRBJ1-5
v_call: TRBV28
clone_size: NA
cdr3_aa: CASSILNQPQHF
cdr3_nt: TGTGCCAGCAGTATCCTTAATCAGCCCCAGCATTTT

d_call: NA
j_call: TRBJ1-2
v_call: TRBV30
clone_size: NA
cdr3_aa: CAWDRRLYGYTF
cdr3_nt: TGTGCCTGGGACAGACGATTGTATGGCTACACCTTC

d_call: TRBD2
j_call: TRBJ2-1
v_call: TRBV7-3
clone_size: NA
cdr3_aa: CASSPLGLADNEQFF
cdr3_nt: TGTGCCAGCAGCCCCTTGGGGCTAGCGGACAATGAGCAGTTCTTC

d_call: TRBD2
j_call: TRBJ2-3
v_call: TRBV7-9
clone_size: NA
cdr3_aa: CASSRAGEGDTQYF
cdr3_nt: TGTGCCAGCAGCAGGGCGGGGGAAGGAGATACGCAGTATTTT

d_call: NA
j_call: TRBJ1-5
v_call: TRBV11-2
clone_size: NA
cdr3_aa: CASSSNREGINQPQHF
cdr3_nt: TGTGCCAGCAGCTCAAACAGGGAGGGGATTAATCAGCCCCAGCATTTT

d_call: TRBD2
j_call: TRBJ2-3
v_call: TRBV2
clone_size: NA
cdr3_aa: CASSDISGGGTDTQYF
cdr3_nt: TGTGCCAGCAGTGACATTAGCGGGGGGGGAACAGATACGCAGTATTTT

d_call: TRBD2
j_call: TRBJ2-1
v_call: TRBV28
clone_size: NA
cdr3_aa: CASSFPLFSGGDYNEQFF
cdr3_nt: TGTGCCAGCAGTTTCCCCCTCTTTAGCGGGGGAGACTACAATGAGCAGTTCTTC

d_call: TRBD1
j_call: TRBJ1-1
v_call: TRBV6-5
clone_size: once
cdr3_aa: CASSTGGLTEAFF
cdr3_nt: TGTGCCAGCTCCACAGGGGGTCTAACTGAAGCTTTCTTT

d_call: TRBD2
j_call: TRBJ2-3
v_call: TRBV9
clone_size: NA
cdr3_aa: CASSVAAGRADTQYF
cdr3_nt: TGTGCCAGCAGCGTAGCGGCAGGGAGGGCAGATACGCAGTATTTT

d_call: TRBD1
j_call: TRBJ2-1
v_call: TRBV5-5
clone_size: once
cdr3_aa: CASSSTGGSYNEQFF
cdr3_nt: TGTGCCAGCAGCTCCACAGGGGGCTCCTACAATGAGCAGTTCTTC

d_call: NA
j_call: TRBJ2-3
v_call: TRBV5-4
clone_size: NA
cdr3_aa: CASSLALAGTDTQYF
cdr3_nt: TGTGCCAGCAGCTTGGCCTTAGCGGGCACAGATACGCAGTATTTT

d_call: TRBD2
j_call: TRBJ2-1
v_call: TRBV7-3
clone_size: NA
cdr3_aa: CASSPSSGGVNEQFF
cdr3_nt: TGTGCCAGCAGCCCATCTAGCGGGGGGGTCAATGAGCAGTTCTTC

d_call: NA
j_call: TRBJ2-3
v_call: TRBV7-8
clone_size: once
cdr3_aa: CASTPSRSTDTQYF
cdr3_nt: TGTGCCAGCACCCCTAGCCGGAGCACAGATACGCAGTATTTT

d_call: NA
j_call: TRBJ2-3
v_call: TRBV6-5
clone_size: NA
cdr3_aa: CASTPGVGDTQYF
cdr3_nt: TGTGCCAGCACCCCGGGAGTAGGAGATACGCAGTATTTT

d_call: TRBD2
j_call: TRBJ2-7
v_call: TRBV6-1
clone_size: NA
cdr3_aa: CASSGTSGRAYEQYF
cdr3_nt: TGTGCCAGCAGCGGGACTAGCGGGAGGGCCTACGAGCAGTACTTC

d_call: TRBD1
j_call: TRBJ2-1
v_call: TRBV6-1
clone_size: NA
cdr3_aa: CASSEGDRPYNEQFF
cdr3_nt: TGTGCCAGCAGTGAAGGGGACAGGCCCTACAATGAGCAGTTCTTC

d_call: NA
j_call: TRBJ1-3
v_call: TRBV6-5
clone_size: few
cdr3_aa: CASRRQVDSGNTIYF
cdr3_nt: TGTGCCAGCAGAAGACAGGTGGACTCTGGAAACACCATATATTTT

d_call: NA
j_call: TRBJ1-2
v_call: TRBV7-2
clone_size: NA
cdr3_aa: CASSFPPFQSNYGYTF
cdr3_nt: TGTGCCAGCAGCTTTCCCCCCTTTCAGTCTAACTATGGCTACACCTTC

d_call: TRBD1
j_call: TRBJ1-2
v_call: TRBV5-4
clone_size: once
cdr3_aa: CASSIDRGDGYTF
cdr3_nt: TGTGCCAGCAGCATAGACAGGGGGGATGGCTACACCTTC

d_call: NA
j_call: TRBJ1-2
v_call: TRBV5-5
clone_size: once
cdr3_aa: CASSQRTVPIYGYTF
cdr3_nt: TGTGCCAGCAGTCAGAGGACAGTTCCTATCTATGGCTACACCTTC

d_call: TRBD1
j_call: TRBJ2-1
v_call: TRBV6-6
clone_size: NA
cdr3_aa: CASRPRGQGAHEQFF
cdr3_nt: TGTGCCAGCAGACCCAGGGGACAGGGGGCGCATGAGCAGTTCTTC

d_call: TRBD2
j_call: TRBJ2-1
v_call: TRBV2
clone_size: NA
cdr3_aa: CASSGTSGEQFF
cdr3_nt: TGTGCCAGCAGTGGGACTAGTGGTGAGCAGTTCTTC

d_call: NA
j_call: TRBJ2-1
v_call: TRBV27
clone_size: NA
cdr3_aa: CASRQGRNNEQFF
cdr3_nt: TGTGCCAGCAGGCAGGGCCGGAACAATGAGCAGTTCTTC

d_call: TRBD2
j_call: TRBJ2-3
v_call: TRBV7-8
clone_size: NA
cdr3_aa: CASSPQTSGMMKTTDTQYF
cdr3_nt: TGTGCCAGCAGCCCACAGACTAGCGGGATGATGAAAACCACAGATACGCAGTATTTT

d_call: NA
j_call: TRBJ1-1
v_call: TRBV20-1
clone_size: NA
cdr3_aa: CSAPDSTEAFF
cdr3_nt: TGCAGTGCCCCAGACAGCACTGAAGCTTTCTTT

d_call: TRBD1
j_call: TRBJ2-3
v_call: TRBV5-1
clone_size: NA
cdr3_aa: CASSHEQGWTDTQYF
cdr3_nt: TGCGCCAGCAGCCACGAACAGGGGTGGACAGATACGCAGTATTTT

d_call: NA
j_call: TRBJ2-3
v_call: TRBV5-1
clone_size: NA
cdr3_aa: CASSLTGDTQYF
cdr3_nt: TGCGCCAGCAGCTTGACAGGGGATACGCAGTATTTT

d_call: TRBD2
j_call: TRBJ2-1
v_call: TRBV2
clone_size: NA
cdr3_aa: CASSVTSGRGGGEQFF
cdr3_nt: TGTGCCAGCAGCGTGACTAGCGGGAGGGGGGGTGGTGAGCAGTTCTTC

d_call: NA
j_call: TRBJ1-5
v_call: TRBV6-1
clone_size: NA
cdr3_aa: CASTIRGNSDQPQHF
cdr3_nt: TGTGCCAGCACCATACGGGGGAATAGCGATCAGCCCCAGCATTTT

d_call: TRBD2
j_call: TRBJ2-1
v_call: TRBV13
clone_size: NA
cdr3_aa: CASSLGPLAGWPYNEQFF
cdr3_nt: TGTGCCAGCAGCTTAGGCCCCCTAGCGGGGTGGCCCTACAATGAGCAGTTCTTC

d_call: TRBD1
j_call: TRBJ1-6
v_call: TRBV6-1
clone_size: NA
cdr3_aa: CASRAGTGASPLHF
cdr3_nt: TGTGCCAGCAGGGCCGGGACAGGGGCCTCACCCCTCCACTTT

d_call: NA
j_call: TRBJ2-5
v_call: TRBV4-1
clone_size: NA
cdr3_aa: CASSQAPWGRSRETQYF
cdr3_nt: TGCGCCAGCAGCCAAGCCCCCTGGGGCAGGTCGCGGGAGACCCAGTACTTC

d_call: NA
j_call: TRBJ2-2
v_call: TRBV19
clone_size: NA
cdr3_aa: CASSEAGGTLLFF
cdr3_nt: TGTGCCAGTAGTGAGGCAGGCGGGACGCTTCTGTTTTTT

d_call: NA
j_call: TRBJ2-5
v_call: TRBV5-1
clone_size: NA
cdr3_aa: CASSSDNEETQYF
cdr3_nt: TGCGCCAGCAGCTCGGACAACGAGGAGACCCAGTACTTC

d_call: TRBD1
j_call: TRBJ2-7
v_call: TRBV28
clone_size: NA
cdr3_aa: CASSGYGTGLHEQYF
cdr3_nt: TGTGCCAGCAGCGGATACGGGACAGGGCTACACGAGCAGTACTTC

d_call: TRBD2
j_call: TRBJ2-7
v_call: TRBV18
clone_size: NA
cdr3_aa: CASSPREGYEQYF
cdr3_nt: TGTGCCAGCTCCCCGAGGGAGGGGTACGAGCAGTACTTC

d_call: NA
j_call: TRBJ2-7
v_call: TRBV25-1
clone_size: NA
cdr3_aa: CASSSNPATPMSSYEQYF
cdr3_nt: TGTGCCAGCAGTTCTAACCCCGCGACACCTATGAGCTCCTACGAGCAGTACTTC

d_call: NA
j_call: TRBJ1-2
v_call: TRBV28
clone_size: NA
cdr3_aa: CASSTGSIIYGYTF
cdr3_nt: TGTGCCAGCAGCACCGGGTCCATTATTTATGGCTACACCTTC